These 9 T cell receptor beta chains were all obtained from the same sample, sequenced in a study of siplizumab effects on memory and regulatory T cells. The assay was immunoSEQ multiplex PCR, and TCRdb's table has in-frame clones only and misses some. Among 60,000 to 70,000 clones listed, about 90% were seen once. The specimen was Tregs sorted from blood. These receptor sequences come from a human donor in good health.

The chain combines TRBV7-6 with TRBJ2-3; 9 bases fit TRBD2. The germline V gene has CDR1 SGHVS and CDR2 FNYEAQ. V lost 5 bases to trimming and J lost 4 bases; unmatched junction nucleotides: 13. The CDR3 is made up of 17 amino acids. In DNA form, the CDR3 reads TGTGCCAGCAGCAAAACGACTAGCGGTCTGTTTCCAGATACGCAGTATTTT. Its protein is CASSKTTSGLFPDTQYF.

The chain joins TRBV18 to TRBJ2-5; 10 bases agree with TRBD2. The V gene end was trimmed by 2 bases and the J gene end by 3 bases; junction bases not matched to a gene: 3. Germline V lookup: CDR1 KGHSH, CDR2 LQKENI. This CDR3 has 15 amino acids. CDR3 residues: CASSPILAGEETQYF. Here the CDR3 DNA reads TGTGCCAGCTCACCAATTCTAGCGGGAGAAGAGACCCAGTACTTC. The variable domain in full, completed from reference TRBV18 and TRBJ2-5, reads NAGVMQNPRHLVRRRGQEARLRCSPMKGHSHVYWYRQLPEEGLKFMVYLQKENIIDESGMPKERFSAEFPKEGPSILRIQQVVRGDSAAYFCASSPILAGEETQYFGPGTRLLVL.

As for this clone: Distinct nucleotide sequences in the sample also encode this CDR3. The CDR3 region is CASGLGGGETQYF. CDR3 nucleotide sequence: TGTGCTAGTGGTTTGGGGGGAGGCGAGACCCAGTACTTC. This chain uses TRBV12-5 with TRBJ2-5; D possibly corresponds to TRBD2 (6 bases). The germline V gene encodes CDR1 LGHNT and CDR2 FRNRAP. The germline V and J ends were trimmed by 1 base and 5 bases, with 8 bases remaining between them. The CDR3 has 13 residues.

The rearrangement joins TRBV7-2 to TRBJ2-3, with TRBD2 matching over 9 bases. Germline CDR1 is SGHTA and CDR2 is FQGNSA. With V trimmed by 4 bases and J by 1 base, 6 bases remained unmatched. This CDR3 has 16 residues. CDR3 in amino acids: CASSWGGRAGTDTQYF. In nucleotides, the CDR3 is TGTGCCAGCAGCTGGGGCGGGAGGGCCGGCACAGATACGCAGTATTTT.

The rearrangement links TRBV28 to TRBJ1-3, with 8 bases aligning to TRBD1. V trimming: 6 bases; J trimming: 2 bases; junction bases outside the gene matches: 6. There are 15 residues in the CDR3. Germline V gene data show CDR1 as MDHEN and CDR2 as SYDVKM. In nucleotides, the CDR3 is TGTGCCAGCAGCTATCAGGGGGCTACTGGAAACACCATATATTTT. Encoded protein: CASSYQGATGNTIYF. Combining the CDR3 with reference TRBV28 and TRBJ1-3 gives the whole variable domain DVKVTQSSRYLVKRTGEKVFLECVQDMDHENMFWYRQDPGLGLRLIYFSYDVKMKEKGDIPEGYSVSREKKERFSLILESASTNQTSMYLCASSYQGATGNTIYFGEGSWLTVV.

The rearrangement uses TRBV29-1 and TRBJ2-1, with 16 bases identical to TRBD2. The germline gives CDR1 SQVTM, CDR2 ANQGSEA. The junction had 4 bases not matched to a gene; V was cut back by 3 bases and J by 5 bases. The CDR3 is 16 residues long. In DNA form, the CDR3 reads TGCAGCGTTGAGACCGGGACTAGCGGGAGGGACAATGAGCAGTTCTTC. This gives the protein CSVETGTSGRDNEQFF.

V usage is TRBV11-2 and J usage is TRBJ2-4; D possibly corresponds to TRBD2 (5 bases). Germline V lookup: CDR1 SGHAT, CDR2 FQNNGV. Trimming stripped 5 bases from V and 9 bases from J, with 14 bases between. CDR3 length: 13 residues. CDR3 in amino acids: CASSLERALIQYF. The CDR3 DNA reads TGTGCCAGCAGCCTCGAGAGGGCGCTCATTCAGTACTTC.

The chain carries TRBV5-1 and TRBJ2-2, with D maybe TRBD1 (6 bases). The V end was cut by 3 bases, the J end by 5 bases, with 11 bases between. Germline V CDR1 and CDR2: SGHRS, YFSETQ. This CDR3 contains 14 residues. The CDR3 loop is CASSSQGGTGELFF. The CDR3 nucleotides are TGCGCCAGCAGCTCACAGGGTGGTACCGGGGAGCTGTTTTTT.

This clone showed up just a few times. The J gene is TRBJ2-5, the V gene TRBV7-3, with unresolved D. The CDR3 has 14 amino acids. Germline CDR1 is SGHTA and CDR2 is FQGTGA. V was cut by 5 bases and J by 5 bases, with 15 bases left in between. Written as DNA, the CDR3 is TGTGCCAGCAGCCCAAGGGCCTCAGCGGAGACCCAGTACTTC. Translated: CASSPRASAETQYF.